This T cell receptor (beta chain) was captured by sequencing in a study of blood T cell repertoires in COVID-19. Study context: Samples representing acute and convalescent COVID-19 were sourced from the United States, Italy and Spain.

Trimming cost V 5 bases and J 3 bases, with 15 bases left between them. This CDR3 spans 15 amino acids. The germline V gene encodes CDR1 SGDLS and CDR2 YYNGEE. Data came from immunoSEQ multiplex PCR; TCRdb stores just in-frame clones and leaves some out. Found here are around 130,000 clones, 84% of them singletons; the top ten hold more than 7%. Sequencing was carried out using peripheral blood. The rearrangement uses TRBV9 and TRBJ1-3, with TRBD1 as a possible D gene (5 bases). The source of this sequence is a human donor in a cohort sampled during active COVID-19. CDR3 region: CASRSFDGGGNTIYF. CDR3 in DNA: TGTGCCAGCAGGAGCTTCGACGGGGGTGGAAACACCATATATTTT.